What follows are 5 T cell receptor beta chains derived from one specimen sequenced in a study of blood T cell repertoires in COVID-19. Using immunoSEQ multiplex PCR, the repertoire was profiled, and TCRdb retains in-frame clones only, with some absent. Of tens of thousands of clones in the sample, approximately 85% were seen once. The source material was peripheral blood. The origin of the receptors is a man between 60 and 75 years old with acute or convalescent COVID-19.

The rearrangement uses TRBV19 and TRBJ1-1; tentative D call: TRBD1 (5 bases). This CDR3 spans 16 amino acids. Trimming stripped 6 bases from V and 0 bases from J, with 17 bases between. The germline CDR1 and CDR2 sequences are LNHDA and SQIVND (reference sequence). The CDR3 protein is CASRIQGGALNTEAFF. Written as DNA, the CDR3 is TGTGCCAGTAGGATTCAGGGTGGGGCTTTGAACACTGAAGCTTTCTTT. The full variable domain, completed using reference TRBV19 and TRBJ1-1, is DGGITQSPKYLFRKEGQNVTLSCEQNLNHDAMYWYRQDPGQGLRLIYYSQIVNDFQKGDIAEGYSVSREKKESFPLTVTSAQKNPTAFYLCASRIQGGALNTEAFFGQGTRLTVV.

Written as DNA, the CDR3 is TGTGCCAGCAGCTTGGGGTTTGGGGGACAAGAAGGCTACGAGCAGTACTTC. This codes for CASSLGFGGQEGYEQYF. The chain employs TRBV5-4 and TRBJ2-7; D might be TRBD1 (6 bases). V lost 0 bases and J 3 bases, leaving 19 bases between the germline ends. CDR1 is SGHNT, CDR2 YYREEE, per germline (reference sequence). This CDR3 has 17 residues. Variable domain in full (rest from reference TRBV5-4 and TRBJ2-7): ETGVTQSPTHLIKTRGQQVTLRCSSQSGHNTVSWYQQALGQGPQFIFQYYREEENGRGNFPPRFSGLQFPNYSSELNVNALELDDSALYLCASSLGFGGQEGYEQYFGPGTRLTVT.

The chain uses TRBV12-3 or TRBV12-4 and TRBJ2-7; 8 bases line up with TRBD2. Trimming took 6 bases from V and 6 from J; bases not matched to a gene: 4. The length of the CDR3 is 12 residues. The CDR3 DNA is TGTGCCAGCAGAGCGGGAGATGGCGAGCAGTACTTC. It yields the protein CASRAGDGEQYF.

The V gene is TRBV7-7, the J gene TRBJ2-5; TRBD2 matches at 12 bases. The CDR3 runs 16 residues. The ends lost 6 bases at V and 1 base at J; junction bases unmatched: 6. CDR1 and CDR2 (germline): SSHAT, FNYEAQ (reference sequence). The CDR3 region has the DNA TGTGCCAGCAGTCGTCTAGCGGGAGGGCCCCAAGAGACCCAGTACTTC. Protein sequence: CASSRLAGGPQETQYF.

Only a few counts were recorded for this clone. The V and J genes are TRBV7-9 and TRBJ1-5; D is possibly TRBD1 (6 bases). Trimming cost V 1 base and J 5 bases, with 12 bases left between them. CDR1 SEHNR and CDR2 FQNEAQ come from the germline V gene (reference sequence). This CDR3 spans 15 amino acids. This CDR3 reads CASSLVNPGDQPQHF. The CDR3 nucleotides are TGTGCCAGCAGCTTAGTCAACCCAGGGGATCAGCCCCAGCATTTT.